This T cell receptor (beta chain) was recorded in a study of cytomegalovirus exposure and HLA in healthy donors. Amplification used 60 Vbeta primers and 13 Jbeta primers. Here immunoSEQ multiplex PCR was the method, and the copy in TCRdb shows in-frame clones only, minus some. The table includes roughly 71,000 clones, around 73% detected once. The V and J ends lost 2 bases and 14 bases respectively, with 18 bases between them. This CDR3 is built from 14 residues. Germline assignment: CDR1 MNHEY and CDR2 SVGAGI. A few counts support this clone. Material for sequencing was PBMCs. The receptor was derived from a girl aged 5-17 years in good health and CMV-seropositive. The chain uses TRBV6-5 and TRBJ1-4; the D is unclear. CDR3: CASSYSGRVLRLFF. CDR3 in DNA: TGTGCCAGCAGTTACAGCGGGAGGGTCCTAAGGCTGTTTTTT.